This T cell receptor (beta chain) emerged from a study of beta chain features in type 1 diabetes (dated by TCRdb to the late 2010s). Background for the entire study: Mean age, gender distribution, total cell number and subset yield were not different between patients and healthy donors. A total of roughly 100 million sorted cells were examined across all samples, and a strong correlation was observed between cell number per subset and RNA yield. In the study, recently diagnosed type 1 diabetes patients and matched healthy donors were compared on the TCRB repertoires of their sorted circulating CD4+ T cell subsets. Regulatory and stem cell-like memory subsets were obtained from only 8 patients and about eight healthy donors, while naive and central memory subsets were obtained from all 30 or so donors.

CDR1 and CDR2 (GTSNPN, SVGIG) derive from the germline V gene (reference sequence). The CDR3 runs 13 residues from the cysteine to the phenylalanine. Just CDR3 DNA is preserved here, 39 bases in frame from base 1. Between the V and J ends, shortened by 3 bases and 2 bases respectively, the junction contains 10 bases. Summary of the overall study and its limitations: Shorter templates might have been favored by PCR, but patient and control samples were amplified and corrected together, so both groups would have been affected equally by any skew. Type 1 diabetes patients showed a moderate but significant shortening of TCRB CDR3 length in all four CD4+ subsets. Only small numbers of individuals were included in the HLA sub-analyses, which left unresolved whether HLA type had any influence on TCRB rearrangement. At VDJ recombination sites, patients with type 1 diabetes made fewer insertions and deleted more nucleotides, a pattern implying thymic rearrangement abnormalities. Naive, central memory and regulatory TCRB repertoires appeared to be more alike among patients than among healthy donors. Because cDNA was sequenced instead of genomic DNA, activated cells with high expression could be over-represented, although the groups did not differ in activation or CD3 levels.

This clone was observed a few times. The antigen this receptor binds is unknown. No base quality information exists; no much larger clone differs at one position. Each donor gave one peripheral blood draw, approximately 100 mL on average, collected into heparinised tubes. Using a panel that included CD45RO, CCR7, CD25, CD127, CD95 and CD27, naive, central memory, regulatory and stem cell-like memory CD4+ T cells were sorted on a BD FACSAria II. Every sorted population had a purity above 95%. PBMCs were isolated right away by Lymphoprep density gradient centrifugation and were stained directly, without culture. So that batch effects would be minimized, each experiment stained and sorted samples in pairs, pairing one healthy donor with one patient. The entire isolated RNA was reverse transcribed using the High Capacity cDNA Reverse Transcription Kit, and thus expressed TCRB transcripts were sequenced. Naive, central memory and regulatory T cell samples underwent deep immunoSEQ sequencing, averaging about 3.57 million total reads per sample. Sorted cells were lysed in RLT buffer and RNA was extracted with DNase-treated RNeasy Micro or Mini kits, depending on cell number. Each cell subset was processed on its own to prevent cross-contamination, while patient and healthy donor samples were processed together. Using the immunoSEQ multiplex PCR, TCRB sequences were amplified from cDNA into 87-bp fragments spanning the CDR3 region. Sequencing of the amplicons was performed on the Illumina HiSeq platform. In the original analysis: PCR bias was computationally corrected using synthetic template baselines, reads within Hamming distance 2 were collapsed, and singletons that could not be merged were discarded. Reads were aligned against IMGT to assign V, D and J genes, CDR3 length and insertions or deletions at six rearrangement sites. Within each subset, clonotype counts were normalized to sorted cell number, and only after that were true diversity and Gini coefficients computed with the tcR R package. The overlap coefficient, calculated on TCRB nucleotide sequences, was used to measure repertoire sharing. Out-of-frame TCRB sequences from naive cells were analyzed to stand in for the pre-selection repertoire. TCRdb provides this immuneACCESS table in a form limited to in-frame rearrangements. Some clones are lacking; in checked studies, under half of them reflect an unresolved V gene, and why the rest are absent is not known. The DNA was the basis for D and trimming; V, J and clone size are from that table. The sample table holds around 250,000 clones, of which about 23% were seen once. Of the sample, around 0.012% is held by the ten largest clones.

The material sequenced was naive CD4+ T cells from blood. Reading the label with the study, this specimen's cell subset or site is: true naive CD4+ T cells. The V gene is TRBV30 and the J gene is TRBJ2-5; matching of 7 bases hints at TRBD1 as the D gene. The TCR originated in a woman aged 30 to 39 with type 1 diabetes. The base sequence is TGTGCCTGGAGGTCAGGGGGGCAAGAGACCCAGTACTTC. Its coded protein is CAWRSGGQETQYF.